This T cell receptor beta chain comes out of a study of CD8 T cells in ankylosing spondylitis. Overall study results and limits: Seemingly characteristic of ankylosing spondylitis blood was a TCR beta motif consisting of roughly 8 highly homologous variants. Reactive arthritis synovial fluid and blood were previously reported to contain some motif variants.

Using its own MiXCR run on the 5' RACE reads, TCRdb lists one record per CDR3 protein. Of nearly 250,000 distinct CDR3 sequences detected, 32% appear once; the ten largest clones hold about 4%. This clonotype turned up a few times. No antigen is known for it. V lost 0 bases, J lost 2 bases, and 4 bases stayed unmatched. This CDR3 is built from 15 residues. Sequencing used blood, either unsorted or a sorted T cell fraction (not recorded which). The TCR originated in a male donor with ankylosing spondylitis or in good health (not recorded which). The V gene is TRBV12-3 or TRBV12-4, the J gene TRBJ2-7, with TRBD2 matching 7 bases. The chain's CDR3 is CASSLAPSGTYEQYF. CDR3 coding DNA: TGTGCCAGCAGTTTAGCCCCTAGCGGCACCTACGAGCAGTACTTC.